One sample yielded the 29 T cell receptor beta chains listed below, sequenced in a study of vaccination effects on CD4 cells after COVID-19. Libraries were prepared by immunoSEQ multiplex PCR; TCRdb keeps only in-frame clonotypes and omits some of them. The repertoire includes about 73,000 clones, under 80% of them detected once, and 10% sits in the top ten. Expansion with viral peptide pools was applied to antigen-specific CD4+ T cells by the ViraFEST assay prior to sequencing. The authors isolated CD4+ T cells after about eleven days of culture. Previously uninfected by SARS-CoV-2, the vaccine recipients also showed negative nucleocapsid antibodies. For these receptors, no antigen is known. Specimen: CD4+ T cells from PBMCs cultured with SARS-CoV-2 spike peptides, collected before COVID-19 vaccination. The receptors were sampled from a human donor who received a COVID-19 vaccine.

J is TRBJ1-6 and V is TRBV5-6; 8 nucleotides line up with TRBD1. The junction had 1 base not matched to a gene; V was cut back by 3 bases and J by 5 bases. Looked up from germline, CDR1 is SGHDT and CDR2 is YYEEEE. The CDR3 spans 14 residues. CDR3 in DNA: TGTGCCAGCAGCTGGACAGGGAATAATTCACCCCTCCACTTT. The encoded protein is CASSWTGNNSPLHF. The whole variable domain, remainder taken from reference TRBV5-6 and TRBJ1-6, is DAGVTQSPTHLIKTRGQQVTLRCSPKSGHDTVSWYQQALGQGPQFIFQYYEEEERQRGNFPDRFSGHQFPNYSSELNVNALLLGDSALYLCASSWTGNNSPLHFGNGTRLTVT.

The rearrangement joins TRBV12-5 to TRBJ2-5; D is undetermined. The CDR3 is 15 residues long. Germline assignment: CDR1 LGHNT and CDR2 FRNRAP. Trimming removed 5 bases from V and 5 bases from J, with 18 bases in between. CDR3 amino acids: CASGNPMGQTETQYF. As DNA, the CDR3 is TGTGCTAGTGGTAACCCCATGGGTCAGACGGAGACCCAGTACTTC.

V and J are TRBV5-1 and TRBJ2-1; a weak D match, TRBD1 (6 bases). The V and J ends lost 1 base and 5 bases respectively, with 13 bases between them. Germline lookup yields CDR1 SGHRS and CDR2 YFSETQ. The CDR3 covers 15 residues. This chain's CDR3 is CASSLTGFYNNEQFF. CDR3 DNA sequence: TGCGCCAGCAGCTTGACAGGGTTTTATAACAATGAGCAGTTCTTC.

The chain carries TRBV5-4 and TRBJ1-2, with 8 bases identical to TRBD1. V trimming: 2 bases; J trimming: 7 bases; junction bases outside the gene matches: 7. This CDR3 has 14 amino acids. Germline V lookup: CDR1 SGHNT, CDR2 YYREEE (reference sequence). CDR3 sequence reads: CASSFGQGDSGYTF. CDR3 DNA sequence: TGTGCCAGCAGCTTCGGACAGGGAGATAGTGGCTACACCTTC.

The chain has TRBV6-5 and TRBJ1-5; TRBD1 agrees at 9 bases. In germline, CDR1 is MNHEY, CDR2 SVGAGI. Unmatched junction bases numbered 5, after V lost 6 bases and J lost 8 bases. CDR3 length: 13 residues. The CDR3 here is CASRTGQGKPQHF. The CDR3 coding sequence is TGTGCCAGCAGAACGGGACAGGGAAAGCCCCAGCATTTT.

The chain employs TRBV7-2 and TRBJ2-5; D possibly corresponds to TRBD1 (6 bases). Germline lookup yields CDR1 SGHTA and CDR2 FQGNSA. V dropped 0 bases and J dropped 5 bases, with 10 bases sitting between them. The CDR3 is 14 amino acids. CDR3 region: CASSLAGAWETQYF. The CDR3 DNA reads TGTGCCAGCAGCTTAGCGGGGGCCTGGGAGACCCAGTACTTC.

This clone has a single count. The genes are TRBV2 and TRBJ1-5; a possible D gene is TRBD1 (5 bases). Deletions cut 7 bases from V and 0 bases from J, with 19 bases between. This CDR3 has 17 residues. Germline CDR1 reads SNHLY; CDR2 reads FYNNEI. The CDR3 reads CASKKTEILYSNQPQHF. CDR3 in DNA: TGTGCCAGCAAAAAGACAGAAATCTTGTATAGCAATCAGCCCCAGCATTTT.

V usage is TRBV27 and J usage is TRBJ1-3, with D perhaps matching TRBD1 (6 bases). The length of the CDR3 is 19 residues. Trimming took 5 bases from V and 0 from J, leaving 23 bases between them. Germline lookup yields CDR1 MNHEY and CDR2 SMNVEV (reference sequence). The CDR3 loop reads CASSPFGGIGQSSGNTIYF. The CDR3 DNA reads TGTGCCAGCAGTCCGTTTGGGGGAATAGGACAGAGCTCTGGAAACACCATATATTTT.

This chain joins TRBV9 and TRBJ2-5; TRBD2 aligns across 7 bases. With 4 bases clipped from V and 2 bases from J, the junction kept 11 bases outside the gene matches. Germline CDR1 is SGDLS and CDR2 is YYNGEE. This CDR3 is built from 16 residues. CDR3 residues: CASSPRGAGVQETQYF. CDR3 nucleotide sequence: TGTGCCAGCAGCCCCCGCGGGGCGGGGGTGCAAGAGACCCAGTACTTC.

V usage is TRBV6-6 and J usage is TRBJ2-5; 8 bases map to TRBD2. Looked up from germline, CDR1 is MNHNY and CDR2 is SVGAGI (reference sequence). With 6 bases clipped from V and 6 bases from J, the junction kept 15 bases outside the gene matches. This CDR3 has 16 residues. Here the CDR3 DNA reads TGTGCCAGCAGGCCGGTCGCGGGGGGCACCGGGAAGACCCAGTACTTC. Its translation: CASRPVAGGTGKTQYF.

The rearrangement links TRBV24-1 to TRBJ1-3, with unresolved D. V gave up 3 bases and J gave up 1 base, with 12 bases separating them. Germline V gene sequence: CDR1 KGHDR, CDR2 SFDVKD. The CDR3 runs to 16 residues. CDR3 loop: CATSDNRVGSGNTIYF. CDR3 coding DNA: TGTGCCACCAGTGATAATCGAGTAGGGTCTGGAAACACCATATATTTT.

This clone was seen a handful of times. DNA for the CDR3: TGTGCCAGTGTGGACAGGGGGTGGACCGGGGAGCTGTTTTTT. Protein sequence: CASVDRGWTGELFF. V and J are TRBV19 and TRBJ2-2; 10 nucleotides match TRBD1. The CDR3 runs 14 residues. J was trimmed by 5 bases and V by 8 bases; bases with no gene match: 5. In germline, CDR1 is LNHDA, CDR2 SQIVND (reference sequence). Filled out from reference TRBV19 and TRBJ2-2, the complete variable domain reads DGGITQSPKYLFRKEGQNVTLSCEQNLNHDAMYWYRQDPGQGLRLIYYSQIVNDFQKGDIAEGYSVSREKKESFPLTVTSAQKNPTAFYLCASVDRGWTGELFFGEGSRLTVL.

The chain joins TRBV3-1 (or the pseudogene TRBV3-2) to TRBJ2-3, with TRBD1 matching over 7 bases. Germline V gene lookup returns CDR1 LGHDT and CDR2 YNNKEL (reference sequence). This CDR3 contains 15 residues. Losses at the gene ends were 6 bases for V and 1 base for J; bases not matched to a gene: 7. The CDR3 DNA sequence: TGTGCCAGCAGGCCGACAGGGTCGGGCACAGATACGCAGTATTTT. Translation: CASRPTGSGTDTQYF.

The J gene is TRBJ1-2, the V gene TRBV5-1, with a possible D match to TRBD1 (5 bases). Deletions cut 5 bases from V and 2 bases from J, with 19 bases between. The CDR3 has 16 residues. Germline V lookup: CDR1 SGHRS, CDR2 YFSETQ. CDR3 region: CASRPWTPLQNYGYTF. The CDR3 coding sequence is TGCGCCAGCAGACCCTGGACACCCCTACAGAACTATGGCTACACCTTC. Using reference TRBV5-1 and TRBJ1-2 for the parts outside the CDR3, the full variable domain is KAGVTQTPRYLIKTRGQQVTLSCSPISGHRSVSWYQQTPGQGLQFLFEYFSETQRNKGNFPGRFSGRQFSNSRSEMNVSTLELGDSALYLCASRPWTPLQNYGYTFGSGTRLTVV.

The chain has TRBV4-2 and TRBJ2-3; 7 bases match TRBD1. CDR3 size: 15 residues. V trimming: 4 bases; J trimming: 2 bases; junction bases outside the gene matches: 6. Germline values: CDR1 LGHNA, CDR2 YNFKEQ. This chain's CDR3 is CASSRNRGPTDTQYF. The CDR3 bases are TGTGCCAGCAGCCGGAACAGGGGACCCACAGATACGCAGTATTTT.

The V gene is TRBV10-2, the J gene TRBJ2-5; TRBD2 aligns across 11 bases. Germline values: CDR1 WSHSY, CDR2 SAAADI. The junction had 4 bases not matched to a gene; V was cut back by 5 bases and J by 5 bases. This CDR3 has 14 residues. The CDR3 DNA reads TGCGCCAGCAGTTTAGCGGGGGGGTACGAGACCCAGTACTTC. As protein: CASSLAGGYETQYF.

The chain recombines TRBV5-1 with TRBJ1-6; 8 bases agree with TRBD1. Germline V gene lookup returns CDR1 SGHRS and CDR2 YFSETQ. The trim removed 0 bases at V and 7 bases at J, leaving 3 bases unmatched. The CDR3 extends over 15 amino acids. In nucleotides, the CDR3 is TGCGCCAGCAGCTTGGTAGGGGACAGGAATTCACCCCTCCACTTT. As protein: CASSLVGDRNSPLHF.

As to this clone: Other nucleotide sequences from this sample produce the same CDR3. The J gene is TRBJ1-5, the V gene TRBV7-2; D remains ambiguous. Per the germline V gene, CDR1 is SGHTA and CDR2 is FQGNSA. The CDR3 contains 13 residues. Deletions cut 0 bases from V and 7 bases from J, with 7 bases between. The CDR3 coding sequence is TGTGCCAGCAGCTTAGCCGTCGGCCAGCCCCAGCATTTT. This codes for CASSLAVGQPQHF.

The table lists this clone with a few counts. The chain joins TRBV7-9 to TRBJ1-1, with D perhaps TRBD1 (5 bases). CDR3 length: 12 amino acids. CDR1 SEHNR and CDR2 FQNEAQ come from the germline V gene (reference sequence). Trimming took 3 bases from V and 5 from J, leaving 7 bases between them. The CDR3 region has the DNA TGTGCCAGCAGCTTGGGACCGACTGAAGCTTTCTTT. Protein product: CASSLGPTEAFF.

The chain links TRBV28 to TRBJ1-2, with TRBD1 as a possible D gene (5 bases). CDR3 size: 14 residues. Trimming removed 2 bases from V and 3 bases from J, with 10 bases in between. Germline V CDR1 and CDR2: MDHEN, SYDVKM. CDR3 loop: CASSLITGYYGYTF. The CDR3 region has the DNA TGTGCCAGCAGTTTAATTACAGGCTACTATGGCTACACCTTC.

This chain joins TRBV7-2 and TRBJ2-5, with D perhaps TRBD1 or TRBD2 (6 bases each). The V and J ends lost 4 bases and 5 bases respectively, with 14 bases between them. Germline CDR1 SGHTA, CDR2 FQGNSA. This CDR3 has 14 residues. Here the CDR3 reads CASSYGGPGETQYF. CDR3 bases: TGTGCCAGCAGCTATGGGGGGCCGGGGGAGACCCAGTACTTC.

The J gene is TRBJ2-1, the V gene TRBV28; maybe TRBD1 (6 bases). Germline values: CDR1 MDHEN, CDR2 SYDVKM. CDR3 length equals 16 residues. V was clipped by 3 bases and J by 6 bases, with 18 bases between them. The CDR3 DNA reads TGTGCCAGCAGTTTCCCCGGGACAATTAACACCAATGAGCAGTTCTTC. Protein product: CASSFPGTINTNEQFF.

This chain connects TRBV4-3 to TRBJ2-1; 11 bases match TRBD2. Germline CDR1 and CDR2: LGHNA and YSLEER. After removal of 1 base from V and 5 bases from J, the junction contained 13 bases not matched to a gene. This CDR3 spans 19 amino acids. The CDR3 spells CASSQGALAGGPVDNEQFF. CDR3 in DNA: TGCGCCAGCAGCCAAGGGGCTTTAGCGGGGGGGCCCGTCGACAATGAGCAGTTCTTC.

This clone showed up just a few times. This chain joins TRBV6-2 or TRBV6-3 and TRBJ1-6; TRBD1 might be the D (6 bases). V was clipped by 7 bases and J by 4 bases, with 11 bases between them. The CDR3 is made up of 14 amino acids. Germline CDR1 reads MNHEY; CDR2 reads SVGEGT. CDR3 nucleotides: TGTGCCAGCACCCCAGGGGTATATAATTCACCCCTCCACTTT. Its protein product is CASTPGVYNSPLHF.

The chain links TRBV6-5 to TRBJ2-7; 8 bases are shared with TRBD1. Germline V gives CDR1 MNHEY, CDR2 SVGAGI. Trimming took 7 bases from V and 5 from J; bases not matched to a gene: 10. The CDR3 is 14 amino acids. The CDR3 region has the DNA TGTGCCAGCAACGCGGACAGGGTCTTCAACGAGCAGTACGTC. It is translated as CASNADRVFNEQYV.

The chain couples TRBV18 to TRBJ2-2, with a tentative D call TRBD2 (6 bases). V lost 1 base and J lost 4, with 13 bases in between. CDR1 is KGHSH, CDR2 LQKENI, per germline. The CDR3 extends over 16 amino acids. The CDR3: CASSPQGGATTGELFF. CDR3 bases: TGTGCCAGCTCACCACAGGGCGGGGCTACCACCGGGGAGCTGTTTTTT.

This clone was counted only a few times. CDR3 residues: CAWSLPHVGLLVAEAFF. In DNA form, the CDR3 reads TGTGCCTGGAGCCTCCCTCATGTGGGACTGCTGGTCGCTGAAGCTTTCTTT. V usage is TRBV30 and J usage is TRBJ1-1; a possible D gene is TRBD1 (5 bases). The CDR3 consists of 17 residues. Germline lookup yields CDR1 GTSNPN and CDR2 SVGIG (reference sequence). Between the trimmed V and J ends, which lost 3 bases and 6 bases, there was a span of 26 bases. Variable domain in full (rest from reference TRBV30 and TRBJ1-1): SQTIHQWPATLVQPVGSPLSLECTVEGTSNPNLYWYRQAAGRGLQLLFYSVGIGQISSEVPQNLSASRPQDRQFILSSKKLLLSDSGFYLCAWSLPHVGLLVAEAFFGQGTRLTVV.

This chain joins TRBV7-8 and TRBJ2-7; D remains ambiguous. V dropped 3 bases and J dropped 3 bases, with 12 bases sitting between them. The CDR3 sequence is 14 residues long. The germline V gene has CDR1 SGHVS and CDR2 FQNEAQ. For the CDR3, the DNA is TGTGCCAGCAGCTTTTCACCGGTGGGCTACGAGCAGTACGTC. Translation gives CASSFSPVGYEQYV.

This clone appeared once. The chain couples TRBV3-1 (or the pseudogene TRBV3-2) to TRBJ2-3; D unresolved. The CDR3 consists of 14 residues. With 1 base removed from V and 3 bases from J, the gap between germline ends came to 8 bases. The germline gives CDR1 LGHDT, CDR2 YNNKEL (reference sequence). CDR3 loop: CASSQGDRTDTQYF. The CDR3 nucleotides read TGTGCCAGCAGCCAAGGTGATAGAACAGATACGCAGTATTTT.